The TCR beta chain described here comes from a study of T cells in Graves' hyperthyroidism and ophthalmopathy. On the study more broadly: It was at initial diagnosis, before any treatment, that peripheral blood was collected. Study conclusions and caveats: Progression to ophthalmopathy was predicted a median of about six months early.

Germline V gene lookup returns CDR1 MGHRA and CDR2 YSYEKL. CDR3 length: 16 amino acids. Losses at the gene ends were 0 bases for V and 2 bases for J; bases not matched to a gene: 4. A few counts support this clonotype. The antigen remains unidentified. Clinical symptoms, serum thyroxine, TRAb, thyroid ultrasound and orbital computed tomography informed diagnoses. The investigators amplified TCR beta CDR3 regions from RNA transcripts. The study used the HTBI primer set for a first-round RT-PCR of the TCR CDR3. TCRdb itself ran the multiplex PCR reads through MiXCR, one entry per CDR3 protein. The sample contains some 400,000 distinct CDR3 sequences, about 13% of which appear only once.

The chain carries TRBV4-1 and TRBJ2-1, with TRBD1 matching over 7 bases. The specimen sequenced was blood. This TCR was recovered from a man aged 30 to 45 with Graves' hyperthyroidism that later progressed to Graves' ophthalmopathy. The CDR3 loop reads CASSQDEDRAYNEQFF. For the CDR3, the DNA is TGCGCCAGCAGCCAAGATGAAGACAGGGCCTACAATGAGCAGTTCTTC.